This entry is about one T cell receptor (beta chain). Its antigen target is currently unknown. Base qualities were left out, and no much larger clone turns up one base away. Donors were healthy HIV-negative adults with no recently reported acute infections or vaccinations. Every donor was a Caucasian adult living in Nashville, Tennessee, USA. CD4+ T cells were enriched by magnetic negative selection; naive cells were then positively selected on CD45RA, and the negative fraction formed the memory subset. Blood was collected by leukapheresis, and PBMCs were isolated by Ficoll-Histopaque density gradient centrifugation and then cryopreserved in liquid nitrogen vapor phase. Purity and quantity of every magnetically sorted T cell population were checked by analytical flow cytometry. Genomic DNA was isolated from each sorted fraction and quantified by UV absorbance on a Nanodrop 2000c. TCR CDR3 regions were amplified from genomic DNA by multiplex PCR using the deep immunoSEQ assay. Extracted genomic DNA from each cell subset was spread evenly across all wells of several immunoSEQ 96-well plates, with each plate serving as a replicate. For sorted subsets, about 200 ng genomic DNA, equal to 30,000 to 35,000 T cell genomes, was loaded into each replicate PCR. Purified libraries were measured with a Qubit 3.0 fluorometer, size-checked on a Bioanalyzer 2100, and measured again with the KAPA Library Quantification kit. Each immunoSEQ 96-well plate was sequenced on its own single-read 150-cycle Illumina NextSeq 550 flow cell. The original methods were these. Because the immunoSEQ output held only junctional sequences and lacked quality scores, the filtering could not match the filtering applied to full-length reads. Sequences were annotated with PyIR, a Python wrapper for IgBLAST v1.9, using IMGT germline references to assign V/J genes and CDR3. Reads with weak V/J assignments (E-value above 1e-6), missing CDR3, stop codons, out-of-frame junctions, or ambiguous translated residues were removed. V3J clonotypes were defined as sequences sharing the same inferred V gene, J gene, and CDR3 amino acid sequence. Percentage overlap between repertoires was calculated by dividing the number of shared unique clonotypes by the size of the smaller repertoire. RTK rarefaction, the Chao1 estimator, and Recon v2.1 estimates of unobserved clonotypes were used to assess repertoire richness. OLGA was used to compute generation probabilities for all TCRbeta clonotypes that the gDNA method yielded from a few donors. TCRdb mirrors the immuneACCESS table, restricted to in-frame sequences. Some clones are absent from its copies; in checked studies, under half trace to an unresolved V gene, and the reason for the others is unknown. The DNA was the basis for D and trimming; V, J and clone size are from that table. The sample includes millions of clones, with approximately 93% observed a single time. The ten largest clones capture under 0.45% of the sample.

This sample was included in a study of shared clonotypes between healthy human individuals (dated by TCRdb to between 2020 and 2021). Context from the whole study: A couple of women and a few men aged 18 to 49 years were included in the cohort. Per donor, leukapheresis produced somewhere between about 0.94 and 9 billion PBMCs. For each donor, CD4 naive and CD4 memory were each given three plates, CD8 naive was given two plates, and CD8 memory was given one plate. The study deeply sequenced blood TCR repertoires of about 5 healthy adults to estimate repertoire size and the extent of clonotype sharing between individuals. To increase sequencing depth and limit assay-specific biases, TCR repertoire library preparation and sequencing were carried out by different laboratories using diverse techniques. Broader findings and caveats from the paper: Based on pairwise subsampling, the degree of clonotype sharing among donors was expected to be affected by sequencing depth. Only blood was sampled, and tissue TCR repertoires likely differ from those in blood. Clonotypes shared by all four sorted-subset donors showed higher generation probabilities than non-shared clonotypes. Larger estimated clonotype richness was generally found for naive subsets than for memory subsets. Incomplete sequencing was indicated by rarefaction of sorted-subset datasets, despite the large sequencing depth. Because the study included only a small number of donors, the genetic and exposure-history diversity represented was limited. Sharing across a few donors was observed for approximately 5% of naive CD4, about 4% of naive CD8, 2% to 2.5% of memory CD4, and about 0.4% of memory CD8 clonotypes.

V is trimmed back by 3 bases and J by 1 base, and the junction contains 8 bases that no gene match accounts for. From the cysteine up to the phenylalanine, the CDR3 has a length of 17 residues. Of the read, only the CDR3 DNA is kept; its 51 bases are in frame from base 1. Sequences LGHNA (CDR1) and YNFKEQ (CDR2) are obtained from the germline V gene. Sequencing used naive CD4+ T cells from PBMCs. This specimen's cell subset or site label, interpreted: CD45RA+ positively selected. Recombination joined TRBV4-2 with TRBJ1-2; 10 junctional bases match TRBD1. The receptor comes from a man younger than 30 in good health. Some clones in this sample may be carry-over from other donors' samples. The nucleotides are TGTGCCAGCAGCCAGGTGGACAGGGGGGGGAGTAACTATGGCTACACCTTC. The translation is CASSQVDRGGSNYGYTF.